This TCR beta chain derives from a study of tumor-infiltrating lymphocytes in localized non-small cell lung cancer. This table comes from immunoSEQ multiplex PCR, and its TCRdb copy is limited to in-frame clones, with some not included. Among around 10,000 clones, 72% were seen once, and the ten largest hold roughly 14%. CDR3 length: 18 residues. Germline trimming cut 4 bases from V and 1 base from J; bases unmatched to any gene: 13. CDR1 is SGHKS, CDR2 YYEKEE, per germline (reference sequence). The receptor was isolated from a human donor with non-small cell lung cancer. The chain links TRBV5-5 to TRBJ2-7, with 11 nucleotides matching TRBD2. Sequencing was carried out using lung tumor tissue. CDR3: CASSVVGIGTSGSYEQYF. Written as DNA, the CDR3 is TGTGCCAGCAGCGTGGTGGGGATTGGGACTAGCGGATCCTACGAGCAGTACTTC.